Listed below are T cell receptor beta chains from one sample, sequenced in a study of beta chain features in type 1 diabetes. The method was immunoSEQ multiplex PCR; TCRdb's version includes in-frame clones alone and lacks a portion of them. This table holds about 160,000 clones, about 9.3% found once. The sequenced sample consisted of central memory CD4+ T cells from blood. The receptors derive from a young man with type 1 diabetes. CDR3s include the opening cysteine and the closing phenylalanine or tryptophan. The D gene is left open where the match is weak. Size tells how often a clone was seen (once, few, many) or the class of an expanded clone, and some rows leave it out.

>.|TRBV30|15|TRBJ2-1|.
TGTGCCTGCTTTAGAGGGGGGACAGTAATTGGGGAGCAGTTCTTC
CACFRGGTVIGEQFF
>TRBD2|TRBV14|15|TRBJ2-7|few
TGTGCCAGCTCCCGGGGACTAGCGGGATCGGTCGAGCAGTACTTC
CASSRGLAGSVEQYF
>TRBD2|TRBV7-2|15|TRBJ2-1|many
TGTGCCAGCAGCTTAGTAGCGGGAACCTACAATGAGCAGTTCTTC
CASSLVAGTYNEQFF
>TRBD1|TRBV5-1|15|TRBJ1-5|few
TGCGCCAGCAGTCCCCAGGGGGCCCGCAATCAGCCCCAGCATTTT
CASSPQGARNQPQHF
>TRBD1|TRBV6-1|13|TRBJ2-7|.
TGTGCCAGCAGTGCGCAGGGGGATGGTGAGCAGTACTTC
CASSAQGDGEQYF
>.|TRBV5-4|11|TRBJ2-7|.
TGTGCCAGCAGCTCGCAGTACGAGCAGTACTTC
CASSSQYEQYF
>.|TRBV18|15|TRBJ1-2|.
TGTGCCAGCTCACTAACGACAGGTTTCGACTATGGCTACACCTTC
CASSLTTGFDYGYTF
>.|TRBV7-2|14|TRBJ2-7|.
TGTGCCAGCAGCTTCCACAGGGATTACTACGAGCAGTACTTC
CASSFHRDYYEQYF
>TRBD1|TRBV13|15|TRBJ1-1|.
TGTGCCAGCAGCCTGCTGGACCTTCCAGGGGGCAAAGCTTTCTTT
CASSLLDLPGGKAFF
>.|TRBV2|12|TRBJ1-5|.
TGTGCCAGCAGCTTGGGGCATCAGCCCCAGCATTTT
CASSLGHQPQHF
>TRBD1|TRBV19|16|TRBJ1-5|few
TGTGCCAGTAGCATAGCCTGGACAGGGGGCCGCCAGCCCCAGCATTTT
CASSIAWTGGRQPQHF
>.|TRBV28|17|TRBJ2-1|.
TGTGCCAGCAGTCCTCCCCTTAGCGGAAGCTCCTACAATGAGCAGTTCTTC
CASSPPLSGSSYNEQFF
>TRBD2|TRBV5-1|16|TRBJ2-1|few
TGCGCCAGCAGCTCCCAACTAGCGGGATACCCCAATGAGCAGTTCTTC
CASSSQLAGYPNEQFF
>.|TRBV6-5|16|TRBJ2-5|.
TGTGCCAGCAGTTACTCGATAACGATCAGGGAAGGGACCCAGTACTTC
CASSYSITIREGTQYF